Listed below are T cell receptor beta chains from one sample, sequenced in a study of T cell responses to AZD1222 COVID-19 vaccine. The table came from immunoSEQ multiplex PCR; TCRdb's copy has only in-frame clones and leaves some out. The sample holds tens of thousands of clones, less than 85% seen once. The sample consisted of peripheral blood, taken 28 days after the second AZD1222 dose. The source is an adult who received the AZD1222 COVID-19 vaccine. CDR3s include the opening cysteine and the closing phenylalanine or tryptophan. Each record gives: D gene, clone size, V gene, J gene, CDR3 protein, CDR3 DNA. D genes are given only for firm matches. Expanded clones get a size class; other rows say once, few or many, or leave the size out.

>NA|NA|TRBV9|TRBJ2-1
CASSVLGLNEQFF
TGTGCCAGCAGCGTATTAGGTCTCAATGAGCAGTTCTTC
>TRBD1|NA|TRBV19|TRBJ1-5
CASSIKQGGNQPQHF
TGTGCCAGTAGTATAAAGCAGGGGGGGAATCAGCCCCAGCATTTT
>NA|few|TRBV5-6|TRBJ1-4
CASSFGGPATNEKLFF
TGTGCCAGCAGCTTCGGTGGTCCCGCAACTAATGAAAAACTGTTTTTT
>TRBD1|NA|TRBV25-1|TRBJ2-1
CASRDRGRDEQFF
TGTGCCAGCAGAGACAGGGGCCGTGATGAGCAGTTCTTC
>TRBD1|NA|TRBV5-5|TRBJ2-2
CASSPRLGTGDNTGELFF
TGTGCCAGCAGCCCCCGTCTGGGGACAGGAGATAACACCGGGGAGCTGTTTTTT
>NA|once|TRBV7-8|TRBJ2-7
CASSLAAQGREQYF
TGTGCCAGCAGCTTAGCAGCACAGGGGAGGGAGCAGTACTTC
>NA|NA|TRBV30|TRBJ2-7
CAWSVGSEQYF
TGTGCCTGGAGTGTTGGGAGTGAGCAGTACTTC
>NA|NA|TRBV6-5|TRBJ2-1
CASSYAVSGEQFF
TGTGCCAGCAGTTATGCGGTGTCAGGGGAGCAGTTCTTC
>NA|NA|TRBV29-1|TRBJ2-7
CSVGDSYEQYF
TGCAGCGTTGGCGACAGCTACGAGCAGTACTTC
>NA|NA|TRBV6-1|TRBJ2-1
CASSSPDEQFF
TGTGCCAGCAGTTCCCCGGATGAGCAGTTCTTC
>NA|few|TRBV10-3|TRBJ2-1
CAISAGSSGREQFF
TGTGCCATCAGTGCCGGGAGCTCAGGGAGGGAGCAGTTCTTC
>NA|NA|TRBV3-1/TRBV3-2|TRBJ1-2
CASSQNSREDGYTF
TGTGCCAGCAGCCAAAATAGCAGGGAGGATGGCTACACCTTC
>NA|NA|TRBV3-1/TRBV3-2|TRBJ2-7
CASSRGKESSYEQYF
TGTGCCAGCAGCCGTGGGAAGGAGAGCTCCTACGAGCAGTACTTC
>TRBD2|NA|TRBV27|TRBJ2-1
CASSYSSGSGDEQFF
TGTGCCAGCAGTTACTCTAGCGGGAGCGGAGATGAGCAGTTCTTC
>TRBD1|NA|TRBV28|TRBJ2-7
CASNPDRDRDRGLTSPGEQYF
TGTGCCAGCAACCCCGACCGGGACCGGGACAGGGGGCTTACCTCCCCCGGGGAGCAGTACTTC
>NA|NA|TRBV5-4|TRBJ2-3
CASTLGGGHTDTQYF
TGTGCCAGCACCTTGGGGGGCGGACACACAGATACGCAGTATTTT
>NA|NA|TRBV3-1/TRBV3-2|TRBJ2-5
CASSQLRDQETQYF
TGTGCCAGCAGCCAACTTCGGGATCAGGAGACCCAGTACTTC
>TRBD1|NA|TRBV6-2/TRBV6-3|TRBJ1-2
CASSNYGTGVGGYTF
TGTGCCAGCAGTAACTACGGGACAGGGGTAGGCGGCTACACCTTC
>NA|few|TRBV30|TRBJ2-7
CAWEGGRTYEQYF
TGTGCCTGGGAGGGGGGACGAACCTACGAGCAGTACTTC
>TRBD1|NA|TRBV18|TRBJ1-5
CASSPVQGRSNQPQHF
TGTGCCAGCTCACCAGTACAGGGGCGTAGCAATCAGCCCCAGCATTTT
>NA|NA|TRBV7-3|TRBJ1-6
CASSPRSPLHF
TGTGCCAGCAGCCCCAGGTCACCCCTCCACTTT
>NA|NA|TRBV6-1|TRBJ2-3
CASSERGFERLSTDTQYF
TGTGCCAGCAGTGAAAGGGGTTTTGAGCGCTTAAGCACAGATACGCAGTATTTT
>NA|NA|TRBV4-3|TRBJ2-3
CASSQITGPGPTDTQYF
TGCGCCAGCAGCCAAATAACAGGGCCTGGACCCACAGATACGCAGTATTTT
>NA|NA|TRBV28|TRBJ1-6
CASSFSQIEDANSPLHF
TGTGCCAGCAGTTTCTCACAAATCGAAGATGCTAATTCACCCCTCCACTTT
>NA|NA|TRBV3-1/TRBV3-2|TRBJ1-1
CASSQEGGVSEAFF
TGTGCCAGCAGCCAAGAAGGGGGAGTTTCCGAAGCTTTCTTT
>NA|once|TRBV28|TRBJ1-3
CASLFGVTIYF
TGTGCCAGCCTTTTCGGGGTCACCATATATTTT
>TRBD1|NA|TRBV19|TRBJ1-1
CASRKPGQENTEAFF
TGTGCCAGTAGAAAGCCGGGACAGGAGAACACTGAAGCTTTCTTT
>NA|few|TRBV6-1|TRBJ1-2
CASSELINYGYTF
TGTGCCAGCAGTGAATTAATTAACTATGGCTACACCTTC
>TRBD2|NA|TRBV28|TRBJ2-1
CASSSKGLVQSNEQFF
TGTGCCAGCAGCTCCAAGGGACTAGTGCAGTCCAATGAGCAGTTCTTC
>NA|NA|TRBV2|TRBJ2-1
CASNRNEQFF
TGTGCCAGCAACCGCAATGAGCAGTTCTTC
>NA|NA|TRBV12-3/TRBV12-4|TRBJ2-3
CASSPLLTDTQYF
TGTGCCAGCAGCCCCCTCTTGACAGATACGCAGTATTTT
>TRBD1|NA|TRBV6-2/TRBV6-3|TRBJ1-5
CASSSWTGDQPQHF
TGTGCCAGCAGTTCGTGGACAGGGGATCAGCCCCAGCATTTT
>TRBD1|NA|TRBV7-9|TRBJ1-4
CASSDPTGPNEKLFF
TGTGCCAGCAGCGACCCGACAGGGCCTAATGAAAAACTGTTTTTT
>TRBD1|NA|TRBV7-8|TRBJ1-4
CASSSQGALSNEKLFF
TGTGCCAGCAGCTCACAGGGGGCGCTTAGTAATGAAAAACTGTTTTTT
>NA|once|TRBV18|TRBJ2-1
CASSLVTAKIYNEQFF
TGTGCCAGCTCACTGGTGACCGCTAAGATCTACAATGAGCAGTTCTTC
>NA|NA|TRBV19|TRBJ1-2
CASSTGDSYGYTF
TGTGCCAGTAGTACGGGGGATTCATATGGCTACACCTTC
>NA|NA|TRBV28|TRBJ1-5
CASTPTPFQPQHF
TGTGCCAGCACCCCTACCCCCTTTCAGCCCCAGCATTTT
>TRBD2|NA|TRBV7-2|TRBJ2-5
CASRFQAREGETQYF
TGTGCCAGCAGATTTCAGGCCAGGGAGGGAGAGACCCAGTACTTC
>NA|NA|TRBV28|TRBJ2-5
CASEDRTQETQYF
TGTGCCAGCGAGGACAGAACCCAAGAGACCCAGTACTTC
>TRBD1|NA|TRBV30|TRBJ1-5
CAWRDRGSGNQPQHF
TGTGCCTGGAGAGACAGGGGAAGTGGCAATCAGCCCCAGCATTTT
>TRBD1|NA|TRBV6-5|TRBJ2-7
CASSYLQGPTYEQYF
TGTGCCAGCAGTTACCTACAGGGGCCGACCTACGAGCAGTACTTC
>NA|NA|TRBV9|TRBJ2-5
CASSVALYSETQYF
TGTGCCAGCAGCGTAGCACTCTACAGTGAGACCCAGTACTTC
>TRBD2|NA|TRBV7-2|TRBJ2-2
CASSLNSGGYTGELFF
TGTGCCAGCAGCTTAAACAGCGGGGGGTACACCGGGGAGCTGTTTTTT
>NA|NA|TRBV21-1|TRBJ1-6
CARKALTEANSPLHF
TGTGCCAGAAAAGCCCTGACAGAGGCGAATTCACCCCTCCACTTT
>TRBD1|NA|TRBV3-1/TRBV3-2|TRBJ1-2
CASSRGTGFYGYTF
TGTGCCAGCAGCCGAGGGACAGGGTTTTATGGCTACACCTTC
>NA|NA|TRBV7-9|TRBJ2-1
CASSLVRGNEQFF
TGTGCCAGCAGCTTAGTCAGGGGCAATGAGCAGTTCTTC
>NA|NA|TRBV6-5|TRBJ2-5
CASMDPSPQETQYF
TGTGCCAGCATGGATCCTAGCCCCCAAGAGACCCAGTACTTC
>NA|NA|TRBV10-3|TRBJ2-4
CAISETPLKAKNIQYF
TGTGCCATCAGTGAGACCCCGCTAAAAGCCAAAAACATTCAGTACTTC
>NA|NA|TRBV7-3|TRBJ1-1
CASSPNSNTEAFF
TGTGCCAGCAGCCCTAACAGTAACACTGAAGCTTTCTTT
>NA|NA|TRBV5-4|TRBJ2-7
CASSLSDLSYEQYF
TGTGCCAGCAGCTTATCGGACCTCTCCTACGAGCAGTACTTC
>TRBD2|NA|TRBV19|TRBJ2-1
CASMNTPGTSGYNEQFF
TGTGCCAGTATGAATACGCCCGGGACTAGCGGATACAATGAGCAGTTCTTC